This T cell receptor (beta chain) was captured in a study of T cell responses to AZD1222 COVID-19 vaccine. Details on this clone: Its antigen is unknown.

CDR3 size: 15 residues. The V end was cut by 3 bases, the J end by 1 base, with 11 bases between. The V gene's germline CDR1 is SEHNR and CDR2 FQNEAQ (reference sequence). Profiling relied on immunoSEQ multiplex PCR, and the TCRdb table lists in-frame clones only, not all of them. The table lists roughly 130,000 clones, around nine tenths of them singletons, with roughly 4% in the top ten. General study points: Clonal diversity was possibly underestimated; the donors were predominantly white British and more often female.

This sequence was found in an adult who received the AZD1222 COVID-19 vaccine. The chain recombines TRBV7-9 with TRBJ2-3; D is tentatively TRBD1 or TRBD2 (6 bases each). Source: peripheral blood, taken 28 days after the second AZD1222 dose. The CDR3 DNA reads as TGTGCCAGCAGCTTGGGGGGCTCTGGCACAGATACGCAGTATTTT. This gives the protein CASSLGGSGTDTQYF.